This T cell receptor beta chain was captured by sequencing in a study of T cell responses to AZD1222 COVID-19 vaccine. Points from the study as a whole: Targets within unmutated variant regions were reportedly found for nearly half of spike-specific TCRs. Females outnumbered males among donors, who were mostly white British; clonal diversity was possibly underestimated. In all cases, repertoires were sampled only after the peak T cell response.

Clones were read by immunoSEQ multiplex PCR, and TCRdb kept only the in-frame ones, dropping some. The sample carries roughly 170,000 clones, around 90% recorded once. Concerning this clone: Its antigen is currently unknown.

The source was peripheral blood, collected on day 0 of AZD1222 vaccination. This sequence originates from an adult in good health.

CDR3 sequence (DNA): TGTGCCAGTAGTATAGTAAGGGGCGGCACCTACGAGCAGTACTTC. Translating gives CASSIVRGGTYEQYF. V and J are TRBV19 and TRBJ2-7; possible D gene TRBD1, 5 bases. This CDR3 region has 15 residues. The germline gives CDR1 LNHDA, CDR2 SQIVND (reference sequence). Trimming cost V 1 base and J 2 bases, with 12 bases left between them.